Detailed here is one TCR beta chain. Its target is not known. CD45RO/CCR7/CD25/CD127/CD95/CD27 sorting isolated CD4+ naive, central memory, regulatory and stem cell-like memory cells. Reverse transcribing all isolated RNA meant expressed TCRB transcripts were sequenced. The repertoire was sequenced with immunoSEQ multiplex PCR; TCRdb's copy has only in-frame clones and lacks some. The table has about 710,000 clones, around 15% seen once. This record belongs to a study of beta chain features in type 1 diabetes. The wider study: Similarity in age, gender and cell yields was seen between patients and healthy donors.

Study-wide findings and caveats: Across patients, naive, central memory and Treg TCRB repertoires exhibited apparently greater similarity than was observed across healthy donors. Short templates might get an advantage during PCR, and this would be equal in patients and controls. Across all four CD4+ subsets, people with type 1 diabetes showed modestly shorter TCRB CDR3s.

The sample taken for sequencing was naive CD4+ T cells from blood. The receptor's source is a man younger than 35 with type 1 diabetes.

Here the CDR3 reads CASSSDRAGETQYF. The DNA of the CDR3 is TGCGCCAGCAGCTCGGACAGGGCGGGGGAGACCCAGTACTTC. This rearrangement joins TRBV5-1 to TRBJ2-5; 8 nucleotides line up with TRBD1. The germline gives CDR1 SGHRS, CDR2 YFSETQ. CDR3 length: 14 amino acids. The V and J ends lost 3 bases and 5 bases, in that order; junction bases with no gene match: 6.